This T cell receptor beta chain stems from a study of T cells in tuberculosis. Overall study context: CD1B tetramers identified T cells specific for mycobacterial lipid GMM. IGRA-negative adolescents, IGRA-positive adolescents with latent tuberculosis and adults with active tuberculosis formed this South African cohort.

This CDR3 region has 15 residues. Per the germline V gene, CDR1 is LGHNA and CDR2 is YSLEER. J lost 2 bases, V lost 0 bases, and 3 bases had no gene match. On average approximately 100,000 T cells per donor were immunosequenced. Libraries were prepared by immunoSEQ multiplex PCR; TCRdb keeps only in-frame clonotypes and omits some of them. In the table there are more than 30,000 clones, roughly 93% of which are singletons. Sequencing used PBMCs. The receptor was isolated from a donor aged 10-29 years with latent tuberculosis or without tuberculosis infection. Some clones in this sample may be carry-over from other donors' samples. The rearrangement joins TRBV4-3 to TRBJ2-5; TRBD2 agrees at 7 bases. The CDR3 nucleotides read TGCGCCAGCAGCCAAGATTCGGGGGGACAAGAGACCCAGTACTTC. Its translation is CASSQDSGGQETQYF.